This entry lists 26 T cell receptor beta chains sequenced from one sample in a study of blood T cell repertoires in COVID-19. This table comes from immunoSEQ multiplex PCR, and its TCRdb copy is limited to in-frame clones, with some not included. The table includes around 260,000 clones, roughly 87% detected once. The source material was peripheral blood. These receptors were collected from a human donor in a cohort sampled during active COVID-19.

The CDR3 DNA sequence: TGTGCCAGCAGCTTAGCCTCCTCCTACGAGCAGTACTTC. Translated, it gives CASSLASSYEQYF. This chain joins TRBV7-2 and TRBJ2-7; D unclear. The CDR3 runs 13 residues. Looked up from germline, CDR1 is SGHTA and CDR2 is FQGNSA. V was pared by 0 bases and J by 0 bases, with 3 bases between.

J is TRBJ1-2 and V is TRBV30, with D unresolved. The V end was cut by 4 bases, the J end by 8 bases, with 14 bases between. The CDR3 is 12 residues long. Germline assignment: CDR1 GTSNPN and CDR2 SVGIG (reference sequence). The CDR3, as DNA: TGTGCCTGGAATATGGCCGCGGGCGGCTACACCTTC. Translation: CAWNMAAGGYTF.

This sequence joins TRBV7-2 and TRBJ2-7; 13 nucleotides align to TRBD2. Germline lookup yields CDR1 SGHTA and CDR2 FQGNSA. The CDR3 length is 15 residues. The trim removed 6 bases at V and 5 bases at J, leaving 7 bases unmatched. The CDR3 nucleotides are TGTGCCAGCAGAGGGGGACTAGCGGGGACACACGAGCAGTACTTC. It yields the protein CASRGGLAGTHEQYF.

The rearrangement links TRBV4-3 to TRBJ2-1, with a possible D match to TRBD2 (5 bases). The CDR3 length is 14 residues. The germline V and J ends were trimmed by 0 bases and 9 bases, with 12 bases remaining between them. CDR1 and CDR2 (germline): LGHNA, YSLEER. The CDR3 bases are TGCGCCAGCAGCCAAGATCGGCGGGTTGGTGAGCAGTTCTTC. Protein sequence: CASSQDRRVGEQFF.

V usage is TRBV9 and J usage is TRBJ1-1; 7 bases match TRBD1. The CDR3 runs to 16 residues. Germline CDR1 is SGDLS and CDR2 is YYNGEE. V was clipped by 4 bases and J by 1 base; unmatched bases: 10. CDR3 in amino acids: CASSPLVAGGNTEAFF. The CDR3 nucleotides are TGTGCCAGCAGCCCCCTGGTGGCAGGGGGGAACACTGAAGCTTTCTTT.

The chain couples TRBV30 to TRBJ2-7; perhaps TRBD2 as D (6 bases). The CDR3 loop spans 14 amino acids. Trimming removed 8 bases from V and 4 bases from J, with 21 bases in between. The germline V gene has CDR1 GTSNPN and CDR2 SVGIG (reference sequence). The CDR3 DNA sequence: TGTGCCATCAAACGGGGGAGCAATCTTTACGAGCAGTACTTC. Translation: CAIKRGSNLYEQYF.

Of note for this clone: A read error may account for a junction end that differs from germline. The chain carries TRBV4-3 and TRBJ2-7; TRBD2 aligns across 10 bases. The CDR3 is 16 residues long. Germline lookup yields CDR1 LGHNA and CDR2 YSLEER. CDR3 amino acids: CASSLGTSVVSHEQYF. In nucleotides, the CDR3 is TGCGCCAGCAGCCTAGGGACTAGCGTTGTCTCCCACGAGCAGTACTTC.

The genes are TRBV20-1 and TRBJ2-1; TRBD2 is a possible D gene (5 bases). The CDR3 runs to 11 residues. Per germline, CDR1 DFQATT and CDR2 SNEGSKA (reference sequence). V was shortened by 6 bases and J by 14 bases, with 17 bases between the two germline ends. The CDR3 nucleotides are TGCAGTGCGCGGACCGAAACGAGGGAGTTCTTC. It codes for CSARTETREFF.

J is TRBJ1-3 and V is TRBV28; D remains ambiguous. The V end lost 7 bases, the J end lost 9 bases, and 13 bases lay between the germline ends. Germline lookup yields CDR1 MDHEN and CDR2 SYDVKM. This CDR3 has 12 amino acids. CDR3 DNA: TGTGCCAGCATATCCGGTCCATCCACCATATATTTT. It translates to CASISGPSTIYF. The full variable domain, completed using reference TRBV28 and TRBJ1-3, is DVKVTQSSRYLVKRTGEKVFLECVQDMDHENMFWYRQDPGLGLRLIYFSYDVKMKEKGDIPEGYSVSREKKERFSLILESASTNQTSMYLCASISGPSTIYFGEGSWLTVV.

The rearrangement links TRBV11-3 to TRBJ2-5, with TRBD1 identical over 7 bases. V shed 0 bases, J shed 6 bases, and the junction held 10 bases outside the gene matches. The CDR3 totals 16 residues. Germline assignment: CDR1 SGHNT and CDR2 YENEEA. The CDR3 region has the DNA TGTGCCAGCAGCTTAGATCACCAACAGGGGATGAAGACCCAGTACTTC. This encodes CASSLDHQQGMKTQYF.

The chain combines TRBV30 with TRBJ1-5; 7 bases fit TRBD1. With V trimmed by 0 bases and J by 6 bases, 14 bases remained unmatched. CDR3 length: 17 amino acids. Germline CDR1 and CDR2: GTSNPN and SVGIG (reference sequence). The CDR3 sequence: CAWSVHSTTGKGQPQHF. The CDR3 DNA is TGTGCCTGGAGTGTTCACTCTACGACAGGGAAGGGTCAGCCCCAGCATTTT.

The chain links TRBV6-4 to TRBJ1-5; 8 nucleotides agree with TRBD1. Per germline, CDR1 MRHNA and CDR2 SNTAGT. V lost 3 bases to trimming and J lost 6 bases; unmatched junction nucleotides: 4. The CDR3 runs 14 residues. The CDR3 DNA reads TGTGCCAGCAGTGATACAGGGGGAGGTCAGCCCCAGCATTTT. Its translation is CASSDTGGGQPQHF.

The CDR3, as DNA: TGTGCCAGCAGCTTTTCCGGGACAGGGGAATCGCCCCAGCATTTT. Translating it yields CASSFSGTGESPQHF. The chain joins TRBV7-2 to TRBJ1-5, with 10 bases fitting TRBD1. The CDR3 length is 15 residues. CDR1 SGHTA and CDR2 FQGNSA come from the germline V gene. V was clipped by 3 bases and J by 9 bases; unmatched bases: 8.

The CDR3 is CASSQWDRGAYNSPLHF. CDR3 in DNA: TGCGCCAGCAGCCAATGGGACAGGGGAGCCTATAATTCACCCCTCCACTTT. V and J are TRBV5-1 and TRBJ1-6; 10 bases are shared with TRBD1. J gave up 2 bases and V 4 bases, and 6 bases lay outside the gene matches. The CDR3 consists of 17 residues. Germline V gives CDR1 SGHRS, CDR2 YFSETQ.

This sequence joins TRBV27 and TRBJ2-7; 15 bases match TRBD2. The trim removed 0 bases at V and 7 bases at J, leaving 16 bases unmatched. CDR1 and CDR2 (germline): MNHEY, SMNVEV (reference sequence). This CDR3 spans 20 amino acids. CDR3 protein: CASSLSRTSGRAPSFPEQYF. The CDR3 nucleotides read TGTGCCAGCAGTTTATCCAGGACTAGCGGGAGGGCCCCCAGTTTTCCGGAGCAGTACTTC.

The chain links TRBV28 to TRBJ2-7; D uncertain. The CDR3 spans 15 residues. Germline V gene lookup returns CDR1 MDHEN and CDR2 SYDVKM. Trimming removed 3 bases from V and 3 bases from J, with 15 bases in between. The CDR3 spells CASSLGPARIYEQYF. The DNA for the CDR3 is TGTGCCAGCAGTTTGGGTCCCGCGAGGATCTACGAGCAGTACTTC.

The chain has TRBV24-1 and TRBJ2-7; D is possibly TRBD2 (5 bases). CDR3 length: 17 residues. Germline V CDR1 and CDR2: KGHDR, SFDVKD. V was cut by 4 bases and J by 2 bases, with 20 bases left in between. CDR3 amino acids: CATSEPQDREVPYEQYF. The CDR3 region has the DNA TGTGCCACCAGTGAACCTCAGGACCGGGAAGTCCCCTACGAGCAGTACTTC.

The gene calls are TRBV28 and TRBJ2-6; D remains unclear. Trimming pared 2 bases from V and 2 bases from J, leaving 4 bases between. The V gene's germline CDR1 is MDHEN and CDR2 SYDVKM. The CDR3 totals 14 residues. The CDR3 DNA sequence: TGTGCCAGCAGTTTAACAGCTGGGGCCAACGTCCTGACTTTC. Translating it yields CASSLTAGANVLTF.

The chain recombines TRBV9 with TRBJ1-6; 7 bases are shared with TRBD1. The junction had 11 bases not matched to a gene; V was cut back by 4 bases and J by 10 bases. CDR1 is SGDLS and CDR2 is YYNGEE in the germline V gene. The length of the CDR3 is 15 residues. The CDR3 loop reads CASSLATGQSSPLHF. The CDR3 bases are TGTGCCAGCAGCCTAGCGACAGGGCAGAGCTCACCCCTCCACTTT.

A word on this clone: Other DNA sequences from this sample encode an identical CDR3 as well. This chain joins TRBV6-5 and TRBJ1-1, with D tentatively TRBD1 (6 bases). V was clipped by 0 bases and J by 1 base, with 12 bases between them. Germline V gene sequence: CDR1 MNHEY, CDR2 SVGAGI. CDR3 size: 16 residues. CDR3 bases: TGTGCCAGCAGTTACTCGAGGGGGGGCGAGAACACTGAAGCTTTCTTT. Translated, it gives CASSYSRGGENTEAFF.

The J gene is TRBJ2-6, the V gene TRBV10-3; possibly TRBD2 for D (7 bases). V was trimmed by 2 bases and J by 0 bases, leaving 8 bases between them. Germline V gives CDR1 ENHRY, CDR2 SYGVKD. The CDR3 consists of 16 residues. CDR3: CAISEGGASGANVLTF. Here the CDR3 DNA reads TGTGCCATCAGTGAGGGGGGGGCCTCTGGGGCCAACGTCCTGACTTTC.

V gene TRBV19 combines with J gene TRBJ2-7, with 7 bases aligning to TRBD1. The CDR3 contains 15 residues. Germline V gives CDR1 LNHDA, CDR2 SQIVND (reference sequence). The ends lost 3 bases at V and 3 bases at J; junction bases unmatched: 8. The CDR3 protein is CASSMRGQQDYEQYF. CDR3 nucleotides: TGTGCCAGTAGTATGAGGGGACAGCAAGACTACGAGCAGTACTTC.

The chain carries TRBV27 and TRBJ2-5; the D is unclear. Between the trimmed V and J ends, which lost 4 bases and 2 bases, there was a span of 2 bases. CDR1 and CDR2 from the germline V gene are MNHEY and SMNVEV (reference sequence). The CDR3 runs to 11 residues. CDR3 nucleotide sequence: TGTGCCAGCAGTTCACAAGAGACCCAGTACTTC. It translates to CASSSQETQYF.

The chain links TRBV27 to TRBJ2-7, with D possibly TRBD2 on 6 matching bases. The CDR3 totals 15 residues. Between the trimmed V and J ends, which lost 6 bases and 6 bases, there was a span of 21 bases. Germline lookup yields CDR1 MNHEY and CDR2 SMNVEV (reference sequence). In DNA form, the CDR3 reads TGTGCCAGCAGAACCAGACTGGCCGATAGCGGCGAGCAGTACTTC. This gives the protein CASRTRLADSGEQYF.

Comments on this clone: This same CDR3 is encoded by further DNA sequences in the sample. The CDR3 here is CASSWDRTYEQYF. The CDR3, as DNA: TGTGCCAGCAGCTGGGACAGGACTTACGAGCAGTACTTC. The V call is TRBV5-8, the J call TRBJ2-7; TRBD1 matches at 8 bases. Looked up from germline, CDR1 is SGHTS and CDR2 is YDEGEE. After removal of 3 bases from V and 4 bases from J, the junction contained 3 bases not matched to a gene. The CDR3 consists of 13 residues. Complete variable domain (other parts from reference TRBV5-8 and TRBJ2-7): EAGVTQSPTHLIKTRGQQATLRCSPISGHTSVYWYQQALGLGLQFLLWYDEGEERNRGNFPPRFSGRQFPNYSSELNVNALELEDSALYLCASSWDRTYEQYFGPGTRLTVT.

V and J are TRBV5-1 and TRBJ2-7; TRBD2 aligns across 8 bases. V lost 1 base to trimming and J lost 4 bases; unmatched junction nucleotides: 4. The CDR3 runs to 14 residues. Germline V gene data show CDR1 as SGHRS and CDR2 as YFSETQ. Here the CDR3 DNA reads TGCGCCAGCAGCTTGTCAGCGGGGGAGTACGAGCAGTACTTC. Its protein is CASSLSAGEYEQYF.